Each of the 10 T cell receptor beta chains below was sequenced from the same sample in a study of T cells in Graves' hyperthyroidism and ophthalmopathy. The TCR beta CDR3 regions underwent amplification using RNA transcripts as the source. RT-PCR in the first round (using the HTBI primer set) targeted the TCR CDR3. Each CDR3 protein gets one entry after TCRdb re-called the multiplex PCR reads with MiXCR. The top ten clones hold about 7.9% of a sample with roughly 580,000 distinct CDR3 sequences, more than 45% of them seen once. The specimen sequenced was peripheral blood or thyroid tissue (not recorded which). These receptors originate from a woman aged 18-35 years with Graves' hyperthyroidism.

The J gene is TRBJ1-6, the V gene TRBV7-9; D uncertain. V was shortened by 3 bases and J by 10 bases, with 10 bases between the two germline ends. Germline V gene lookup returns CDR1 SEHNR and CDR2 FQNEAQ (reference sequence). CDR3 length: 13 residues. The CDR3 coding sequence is TGTGCCAGCAGCTTGGTAGGGCAGTCACCCCTCCACTTT. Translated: CASSLVGQSPLHF. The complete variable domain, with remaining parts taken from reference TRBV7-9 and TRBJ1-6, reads DTGVSQNPRHKITKRGQNVTFRCDPISEHNRLYWYRQTLGQGPEFLTYFQNEAQLEKSRLLSDRFSAERPKGSFSTLEIQRTEQGDSAMYLCASSLVGQSPLHFGNGTRLTVT.

CDR3: CAIGGADTQYF. The CDR3 region has the DNA TGTGCCATAGGGGGCGCAGATACGCAGTATTTT. This chain connects TRBV10-3 to TRBJ2-3; 7 positions agree with TRBD1. J lost 4 bases, V lost 9 bases, and 1 base had no gene match. The V gene's germline CDR1 is ENHRY and CDR2 SYGVKD. CDR3 length equals 11 residues.

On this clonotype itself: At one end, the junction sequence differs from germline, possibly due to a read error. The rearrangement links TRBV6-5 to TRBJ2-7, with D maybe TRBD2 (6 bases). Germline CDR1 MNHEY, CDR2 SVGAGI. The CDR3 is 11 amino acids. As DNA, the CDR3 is TGCGCTCACGGCGGGGTGGACGAGCAGTACTTC. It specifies CAHGGVDEQYF.

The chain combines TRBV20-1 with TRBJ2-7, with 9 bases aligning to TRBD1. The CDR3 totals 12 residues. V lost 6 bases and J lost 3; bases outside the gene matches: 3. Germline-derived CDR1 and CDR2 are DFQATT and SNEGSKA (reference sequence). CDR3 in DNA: TGCAGTGCGCCGGGACAGGGCTACGAGCAGTACTTC. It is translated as CSAPGQGYEQYF.

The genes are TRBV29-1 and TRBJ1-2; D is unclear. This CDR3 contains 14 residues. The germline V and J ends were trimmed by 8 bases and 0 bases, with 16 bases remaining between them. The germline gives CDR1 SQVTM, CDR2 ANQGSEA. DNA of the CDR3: TGCAGCTTAGTACTGGACGGAGCTAACTATGGCTACACCTTC. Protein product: CSLVLDGANYGYTF.

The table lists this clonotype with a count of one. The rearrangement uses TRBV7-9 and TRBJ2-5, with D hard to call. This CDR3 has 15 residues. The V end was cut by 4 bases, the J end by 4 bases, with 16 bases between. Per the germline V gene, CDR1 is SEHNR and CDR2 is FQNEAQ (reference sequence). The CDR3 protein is CASSSKMRLGETQYF. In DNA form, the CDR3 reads TGTGCCAGCAGCTCGAAGATGCGGTTGGGAGAGACCCAGTACTTC.

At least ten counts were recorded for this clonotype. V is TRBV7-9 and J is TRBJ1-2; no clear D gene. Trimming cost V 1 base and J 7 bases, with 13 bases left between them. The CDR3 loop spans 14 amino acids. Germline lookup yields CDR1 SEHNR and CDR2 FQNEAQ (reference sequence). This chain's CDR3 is CASSLESHSGGYTF. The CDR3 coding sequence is TGTGCCAGCAGCTTAGAATCCCACTCGGGTGGCTACACCTTC.

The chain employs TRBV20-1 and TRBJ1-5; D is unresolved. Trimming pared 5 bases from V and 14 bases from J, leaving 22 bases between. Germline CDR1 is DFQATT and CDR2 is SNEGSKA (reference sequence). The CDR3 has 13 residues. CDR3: CSARTRETAYEHF. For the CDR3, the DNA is TGCAGTGCTCGTACTCGGGAGACGGCCTACGAGCATTTT.

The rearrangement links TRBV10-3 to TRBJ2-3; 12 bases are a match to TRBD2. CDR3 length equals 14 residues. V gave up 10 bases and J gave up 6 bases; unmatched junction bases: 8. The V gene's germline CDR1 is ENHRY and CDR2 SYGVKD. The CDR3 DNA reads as TGTGCCACCCTAGCGGGGGGGCAGGCCGATACGCAGTATTTT. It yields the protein CATLAGGQADTQYF.

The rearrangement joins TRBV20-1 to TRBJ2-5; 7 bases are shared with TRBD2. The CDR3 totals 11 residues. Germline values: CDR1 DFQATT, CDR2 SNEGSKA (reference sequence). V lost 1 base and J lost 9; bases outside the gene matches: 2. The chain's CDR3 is CSARVREAQYF. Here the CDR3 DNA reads TGCAGTGCTAGAGTCCGGGAGGCCCAGTACTTC.